The following is a TCR beta chain sequence with its context. Its antigen is not identified. This specimen belongs to a study of stem cell transplantation in POMP-related autoinflammatory disease. Study-level background: Hypothesis: faulty thymoproteasomes impair CD8+ T-cell selection, skewing TRB repertoires. General study findings and limits: Fewer unique TRB V-J gene pairings were identified in patients with PRAID.

CDR1 is MDHEN and CDR2 is SYDVKM in the germline V gene. The CDR3 is made up of 18 amino acids. Trimming cost V 5 bases and J 0 bases; bases outside gene matches: 9. Clones were read by immunoSEQ multiplex PCR, and TCRdb kept only the in-frame ones, dropping some. The repertoire consists of roughly 32,000 clones, with 85% to 90% occurring once and the leading ten covering roughly 0.7%. The chain has TRBV28 and TRBJ2-6, with 8 bases identical to TRBD1. The sequence derives from a human donor with POMP-related autoinflammation and immune dysregulation (PRAID). The material sequenced was CD4+ T cells from PBMCs, taken before stem cell transplantation. This chain's CDR3 is CASSKVGQVPSGANVLTF. CDR3 sequence (DNA): TGTGCCAGCAGTAAAGTGGGACAGGTCCCCTCTGGGGCCAACGTCCTGACTTTC.